What follows are 8 T cell receptor beta chains derived from one specimen sequenced in a study of post-analysis software for immune sequencing data. Study results and limitations: Several TRBV segments occurring more often in patients than controls included TRBV5-6, TRBV5-1 and TRBV20-1.

Their antigen targets remain unknown. Unique molecular identifiers tagged the TCR beta cDNA libraries. TCRdb re-called the PCR reads through MiXCR, storing one row per CDR3 protein. The sample holds 380,000 or so distinct CDR3 sequences, around a third seen once. The specimen was blood. The receptor source for this set is a girl under 18 with multiple sclerosis.

The chain couples TRBV9 to TRBJ2-3, with 8 bases identical to TRBD1. This CDR3 has 16 residues. Trimming at V came to 0 bases and at J to 2 bases, leaving 5 bases not matched to a gene. The V gene's germline CDR1 is SGDLS and CDR2 YYNGEE. CDR3 sequence (DNA): TGTGCCAGCAGCGTAGAAGGGACAGGCCTCACAGATACGCAGTATTTT. Residues: CASSVEGTGLTDTQYF.

The CDR3 nucleotides read TGCAGTGCTAGAGATCCCACTAGCGGGACTAGCACAGATACGCAGTATTTT. Its translation: CSARDPTSGTSTDTQYF. V gene TRBV20-1 combines with J gene TRBJ2-3; 10 positions match TRBD2. The CDR3 has 17 amino acids. The V segment lost 0 bases and the J segment 0 bases; nucleotides outside the gene matches: 6. Germline V gives CDR1 DFQATT, CDR2 SNEGSKA (reference sequence).

The V gene is TRBV15, the J gene TRBJ1-2; no firm D call. The V gene lost 0 bases and the J gene lost 2 bases, with 7 bases spanning the gap. Germline V gene data show CDR1 as LNHNV and CDR2 as YYDKDF (reference sequence). The CDR3 extends over 14 amino acids. The CDR3 coding sequence is TGTGCCACCAGCAGAGACAAAGGAAACTATGGCTACACCTTC. Protein sequence: CATSRDKGNYGYTF. The entire variable domain, with the rest obtained from reference TRBV15 and TRBJ1-2, is as follows: DAMVIQNPRYQVTQFGKPVTLSCSQTLNHNVMYWYQQKSSQAPKLLFHYYDKDFNNEADTPDNFQSRRPNTSFCFLDIRSPGLGDTAMYLCATSRDKGNYGYTFGSGTRLTVV.

J is TRBJ1-5 and V is TRBV2, with a tentative D call TRBD1 (6 bases). This CDR3 has 16 amino acids. V was cut by 8 bases and J by 3 bases, with 20 bases left in between. Per the germline V gene, CDR1 is SNHLY and CDR2 is FYNNEI. The CDR3 sequence is CASGRGRGINNQPQHF. CDR3 DNA sequence: TGTGCCAGCGGACGGGGGCGAGGGATCAACAATCAGCCCCAGCATTTT.

This clonotype has a handful of counts. This chain links TRBV3-1 with TRBJ2-7, with TRBD2 identical over 11 bases. The CDR3 spans 15 residues. Germline CDR1 is LGHDT and CDR2 is YNNKEL (reference sequence). The trim removed 0 bases at V and 5 bases at J, leaving 3 bases unmatched. The CDR3: CASSQDTSGGDEQYF. As DNA, the CDR3 is TGTGCCAGCAGCCAAGACACTAGCGGGGGTGACGAGCAGTACTTC.

The genes are TRBV7-2 and TRBJ2-3; D ambiguous. V lost 6 bases and J 3 bases, leaving 13 bases between the germline ends. Germline V CDR1 and CDR2: SGHTA, FQGNSA. This CDR3 is built from 14 residues. This CDR3 reads CASSPSRGTDTQYF. The CDR3 nucleotides read TGTGCCAGCAGTCCAAGTCGCGGAACAGATACGCAGTATTTT.

The V call is TRBV5-1, the J call TRBJ2-7; 9 nucleotides line up with TRBD1. Losses at the gene ends were 0 bases for V and 5 bases for J; bases not matched to a gene: 9. This CDR3 comprises 16 residues. In germline, CDR1 is SGHRS, CDR2 YFSETQ. CDR3 bases: TGCGCCAGCAGCTTGGCGGTAATGGACAGGGGCGACGAGCAGTACTTC. This translates into CASSLAVMDRGDEQYF.

This chain's CDR3 is CASSFSRSAALGEQFF. As DNA, the CDR3 is TGTGCCAGCAGTTTCTCGCGGTCTGCAGCACTTGGGGAGCAGTTCTTC. This chain connects TRBV12-3 or TRBV12-4 to TRBJ2-1; no clear D gene. Trimming pared 3 bases from V and 10 bases from J, leaving 22 bases between. This CDR3 contains 16 residues.